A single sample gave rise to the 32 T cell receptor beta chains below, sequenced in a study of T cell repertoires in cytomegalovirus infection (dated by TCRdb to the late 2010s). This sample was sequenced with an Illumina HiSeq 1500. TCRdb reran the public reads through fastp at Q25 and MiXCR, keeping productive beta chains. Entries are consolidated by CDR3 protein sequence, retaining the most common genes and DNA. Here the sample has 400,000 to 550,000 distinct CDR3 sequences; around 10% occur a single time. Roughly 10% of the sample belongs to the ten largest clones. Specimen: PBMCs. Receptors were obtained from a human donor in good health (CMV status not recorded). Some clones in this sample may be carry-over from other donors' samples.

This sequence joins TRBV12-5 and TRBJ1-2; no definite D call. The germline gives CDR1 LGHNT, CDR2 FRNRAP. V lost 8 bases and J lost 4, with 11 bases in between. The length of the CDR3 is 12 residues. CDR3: CASPPCAYGYTF. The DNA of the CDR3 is TGTGCTAGTCCGCCCTGCGCCTATGGCTACACCTTC.

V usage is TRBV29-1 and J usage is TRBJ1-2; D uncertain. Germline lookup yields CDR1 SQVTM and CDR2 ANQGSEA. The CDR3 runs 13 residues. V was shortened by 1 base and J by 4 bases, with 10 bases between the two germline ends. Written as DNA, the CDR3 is TGCAGCGTTGAAGGCCTGAAACCCTATGGCTACACCTTC. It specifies CSVEGLKPYGYTF.

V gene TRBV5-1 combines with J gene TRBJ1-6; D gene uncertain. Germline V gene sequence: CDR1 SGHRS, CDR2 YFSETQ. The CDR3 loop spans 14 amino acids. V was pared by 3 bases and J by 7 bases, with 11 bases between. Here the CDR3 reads CASSSWTENSPLHF. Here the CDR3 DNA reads TGCGCCAGCAGCTCCTGGACGGAAAATTCACCCCTCCACTTT. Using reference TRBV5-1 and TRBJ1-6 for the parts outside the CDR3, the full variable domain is KAGVTQTPRYLIKTRGQQVTLSCSPISGHRSVSWYQQTPGQGLQFLFEYFSETQRNKGNFPGRFSGRQFSNSRSEMNVSTLELGDSALYLCASSSWTENSPLHFGNGTRLTVT.

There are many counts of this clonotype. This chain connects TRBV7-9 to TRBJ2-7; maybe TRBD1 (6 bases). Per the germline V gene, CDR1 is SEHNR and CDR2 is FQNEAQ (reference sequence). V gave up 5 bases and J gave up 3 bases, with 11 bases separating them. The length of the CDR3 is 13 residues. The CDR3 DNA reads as TGTGCCAGCAGCCAGAAAGGGGGCTACGAGCAGTACTTC. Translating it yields CASSQKGGYEQYF.

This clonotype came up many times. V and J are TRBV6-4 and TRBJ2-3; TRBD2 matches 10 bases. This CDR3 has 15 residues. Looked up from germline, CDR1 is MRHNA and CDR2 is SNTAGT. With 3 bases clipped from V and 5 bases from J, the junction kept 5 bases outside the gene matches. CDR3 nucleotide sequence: TGTGCCAGCAGTGAAAGCGGGGGGGCGATAGATACGCAGTATTTT. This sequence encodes CASSESGGAIDTQYF.

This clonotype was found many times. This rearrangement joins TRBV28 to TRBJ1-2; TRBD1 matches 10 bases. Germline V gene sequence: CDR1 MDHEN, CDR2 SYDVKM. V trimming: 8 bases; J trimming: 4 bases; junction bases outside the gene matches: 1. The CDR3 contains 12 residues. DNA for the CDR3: TGTGCCAGCGGGGACAGGGGCTATGGCTACACCTTC. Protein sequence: CASGDRGYGYTF.

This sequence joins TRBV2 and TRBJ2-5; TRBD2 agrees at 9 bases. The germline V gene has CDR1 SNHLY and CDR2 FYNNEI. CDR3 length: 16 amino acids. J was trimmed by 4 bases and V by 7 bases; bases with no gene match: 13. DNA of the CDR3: TGTGCCAGCACCGGAAGGGGCGGGGGGGGTAGAGAGACCCAGTACTTC. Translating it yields CASTGRGGGGRETQYF.

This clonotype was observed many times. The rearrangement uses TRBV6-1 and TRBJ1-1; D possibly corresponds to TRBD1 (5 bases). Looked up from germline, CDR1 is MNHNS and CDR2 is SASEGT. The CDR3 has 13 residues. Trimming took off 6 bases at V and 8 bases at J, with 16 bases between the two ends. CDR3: CASSSYDGGEAFF. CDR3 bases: TGTGCCAGCAGCAGTTACGACGGGGGGGAAGCTTTCTTT.

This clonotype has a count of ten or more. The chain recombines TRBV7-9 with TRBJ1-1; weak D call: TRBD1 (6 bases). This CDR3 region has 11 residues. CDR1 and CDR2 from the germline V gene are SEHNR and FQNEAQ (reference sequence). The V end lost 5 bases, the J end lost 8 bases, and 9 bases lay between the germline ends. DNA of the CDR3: TGTGCCAGCAGCCTCGGACAGGAAGCTTTCTTT. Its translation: CASSLGQEAFF.

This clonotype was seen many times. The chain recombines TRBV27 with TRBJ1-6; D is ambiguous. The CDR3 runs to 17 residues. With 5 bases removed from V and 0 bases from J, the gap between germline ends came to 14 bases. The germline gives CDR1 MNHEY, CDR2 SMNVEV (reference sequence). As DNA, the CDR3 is TGTGCCAGCAGTCTCGACACGGATACCTCCTATAATTCACCCCTCCACTTT. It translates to CASSLDTDTSYNSPLHF.

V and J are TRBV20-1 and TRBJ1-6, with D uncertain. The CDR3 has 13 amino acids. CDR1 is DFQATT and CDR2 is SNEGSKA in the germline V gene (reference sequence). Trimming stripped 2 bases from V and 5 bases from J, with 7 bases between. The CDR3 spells CSARRSDNSPLHF. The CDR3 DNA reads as TGCAGTGCTAGAAGGTCCGATAATTCACCCCTCCACTTT.

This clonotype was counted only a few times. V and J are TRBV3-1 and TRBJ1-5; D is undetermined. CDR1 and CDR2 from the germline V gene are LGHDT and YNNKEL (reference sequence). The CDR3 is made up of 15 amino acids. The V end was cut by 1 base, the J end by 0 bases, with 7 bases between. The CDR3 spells CASSQGFGSNQPQHF. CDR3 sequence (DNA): TGTGCCAGCAGCCAAGGATTCGGTAGCAATCAGCCCCAGCATTTT. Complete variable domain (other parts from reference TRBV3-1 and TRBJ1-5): DTAVSQTPKYLVTQMGNDKSIKCEQNLGHDTMYWYKQDSKKFLKIMFSYNNKELIINETVPNRFSPKSPDKAHLNLHINSLELGDSAVYFCASSQGFGSNQPQHFGDGTRLSIL.

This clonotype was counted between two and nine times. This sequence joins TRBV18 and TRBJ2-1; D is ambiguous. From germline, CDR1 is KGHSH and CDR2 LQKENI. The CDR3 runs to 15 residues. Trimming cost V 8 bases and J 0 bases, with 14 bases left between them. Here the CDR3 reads CASAKTLSSYNEQFF. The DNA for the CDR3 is TGTGCCAGCGCGAAGACTTTAAGCTCCTACAATGAGCAGTTCTTC. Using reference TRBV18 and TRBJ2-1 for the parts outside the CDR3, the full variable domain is NAGVMQNPRHLVRRRGQEARLRCSPMKGHSHVYWYRQLPEEGLKFMVYLQKENIIDESGMPKERFSAEFPKEGPSILRIQQVVRGDSAAYFCASAKTLSSYNEQFFGPGTRLTVL.

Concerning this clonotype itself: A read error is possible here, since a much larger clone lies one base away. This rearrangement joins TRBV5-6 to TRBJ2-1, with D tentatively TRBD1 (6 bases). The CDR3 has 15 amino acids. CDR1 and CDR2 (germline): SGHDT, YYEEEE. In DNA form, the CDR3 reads TGTGCCAGCAGCTTTAGTACAGGGAAGTCCAATGAGCAGCTCTTC. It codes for CASSFSTGKSNEQLF.

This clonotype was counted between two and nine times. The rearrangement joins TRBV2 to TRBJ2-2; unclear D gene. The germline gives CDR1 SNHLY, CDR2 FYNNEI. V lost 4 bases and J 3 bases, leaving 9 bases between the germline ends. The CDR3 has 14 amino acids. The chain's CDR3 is CASSGRLDTGELFF. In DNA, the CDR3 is TGTGCCAGCAGTGGTAGACTGGACACCGGGGAGCTGTTTTTT.

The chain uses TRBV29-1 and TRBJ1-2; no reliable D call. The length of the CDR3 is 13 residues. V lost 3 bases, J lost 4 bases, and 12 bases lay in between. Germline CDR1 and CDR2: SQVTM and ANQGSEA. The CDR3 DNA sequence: TGCAGCGTTGACCCTTTGGGCAGCTATGGCTACACCTTC. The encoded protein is CSVDPLGSYGYTF.

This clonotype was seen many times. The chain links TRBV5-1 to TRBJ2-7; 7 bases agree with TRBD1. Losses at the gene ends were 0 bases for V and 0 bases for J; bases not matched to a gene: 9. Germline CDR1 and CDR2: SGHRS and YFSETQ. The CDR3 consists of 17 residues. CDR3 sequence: CASSLAAGTASSYEQYF. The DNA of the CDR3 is TGCGCCAGCAGCTTGGCCGCTGGGACAGCTAGCTCCTACGAGCAGTACTTC.

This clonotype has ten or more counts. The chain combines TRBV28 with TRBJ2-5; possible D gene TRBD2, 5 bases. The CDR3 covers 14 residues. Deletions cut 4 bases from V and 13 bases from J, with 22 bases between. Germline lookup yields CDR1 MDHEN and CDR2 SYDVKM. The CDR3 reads CASSSERELTPRYF. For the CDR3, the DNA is TGTGCCAGCAGTTCGGAACGGGAATTAACCCCCCGGTACTTC.

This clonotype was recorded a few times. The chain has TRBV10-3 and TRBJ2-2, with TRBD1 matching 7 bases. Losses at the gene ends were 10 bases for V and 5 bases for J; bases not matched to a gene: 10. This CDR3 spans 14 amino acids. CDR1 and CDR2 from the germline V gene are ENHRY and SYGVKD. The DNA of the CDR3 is TGTGCCACGGTCGGACAGGATAGGACCGGGGAGCTGTTTTTT. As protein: CATVGQDRTGELFF.

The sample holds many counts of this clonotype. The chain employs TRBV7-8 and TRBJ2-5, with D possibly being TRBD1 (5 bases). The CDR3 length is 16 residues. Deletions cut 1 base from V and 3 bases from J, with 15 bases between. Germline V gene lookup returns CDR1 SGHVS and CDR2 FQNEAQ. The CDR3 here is CASSLVGEGAKETQYF. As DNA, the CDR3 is TGTGCCAGCAGCTTAGTTGGCGAAGGGGCGAAAGAGACCCAGTACTTC.

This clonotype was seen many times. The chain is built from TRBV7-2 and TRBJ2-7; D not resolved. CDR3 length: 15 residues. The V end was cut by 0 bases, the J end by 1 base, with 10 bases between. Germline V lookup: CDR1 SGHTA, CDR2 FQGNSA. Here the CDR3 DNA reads TGTGCCAGCAGCTTAGCTCCGAGTGGGTCCTACGAGCAGTACTTC. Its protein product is CASSLAPSGSYEQYF.

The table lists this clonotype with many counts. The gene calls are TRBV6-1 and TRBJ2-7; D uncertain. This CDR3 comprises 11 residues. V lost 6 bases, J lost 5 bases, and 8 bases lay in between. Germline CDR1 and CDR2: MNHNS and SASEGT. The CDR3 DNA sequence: TGTGCCAGCAGGCGCCGGGACGAGCAGTACTTC. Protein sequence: CASRRRDEQYF.

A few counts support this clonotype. CDR3 loop: CATSRRDLWTFF. The DNA of the CDR3 is TGTGCCACCAGCAGGCGGGACCTGTGGACTTTCTTT. V and J are TRBV15 and TRBJ1-1, with D perhaps TRBD1 (5 bases). The CDR3 is made up of 12 amino acids. Germline CDR1 is LNHNV and CDR2 is YYDKDF (reference sequence). V lost 3 bases and J lost 12, with 14 bases in between.

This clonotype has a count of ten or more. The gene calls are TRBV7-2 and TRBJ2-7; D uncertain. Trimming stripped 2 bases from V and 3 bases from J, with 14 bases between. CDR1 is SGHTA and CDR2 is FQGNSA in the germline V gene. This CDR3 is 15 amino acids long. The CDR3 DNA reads TGTGCCAGCAGCTTATCAAGGGCAGCTGGCTACGAGCAGTACTTC. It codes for CASSLSRAAGYEQYF.

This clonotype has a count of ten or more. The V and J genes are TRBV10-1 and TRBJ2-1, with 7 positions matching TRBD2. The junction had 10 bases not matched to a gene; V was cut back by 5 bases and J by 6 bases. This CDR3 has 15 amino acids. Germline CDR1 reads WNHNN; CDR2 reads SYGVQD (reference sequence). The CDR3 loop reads CASSRERGQGNEQFF. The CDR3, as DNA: TGCGCCAGCAGTAGGGAGCGGGGCCAAGGCAATGAGCAGTTCTTC.

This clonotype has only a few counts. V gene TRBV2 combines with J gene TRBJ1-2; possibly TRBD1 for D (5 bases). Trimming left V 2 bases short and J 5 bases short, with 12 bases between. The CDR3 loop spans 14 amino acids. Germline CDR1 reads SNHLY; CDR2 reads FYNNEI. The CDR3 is CASSENGAGYGYTF. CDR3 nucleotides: TGTGCCAGCAGTGAAAATGGGGCTGGTTATGGCTACACCTTC.

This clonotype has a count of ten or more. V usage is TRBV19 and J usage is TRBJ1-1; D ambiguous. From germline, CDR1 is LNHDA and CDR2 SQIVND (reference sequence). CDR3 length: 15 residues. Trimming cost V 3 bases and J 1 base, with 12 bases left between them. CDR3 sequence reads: CASSIRPSPNTEAFF. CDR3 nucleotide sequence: TGTGCCAGTAGTATTCGGCCCAGTCCGAACACTGAAGCTTTCTTT.

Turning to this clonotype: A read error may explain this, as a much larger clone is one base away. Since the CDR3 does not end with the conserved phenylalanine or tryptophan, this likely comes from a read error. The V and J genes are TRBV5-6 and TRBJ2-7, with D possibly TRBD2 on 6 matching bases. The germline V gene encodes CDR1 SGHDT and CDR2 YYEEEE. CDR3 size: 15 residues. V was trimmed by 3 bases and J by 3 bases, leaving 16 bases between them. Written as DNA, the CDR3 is TGTGCCAGCAGCTGGGGGGTGGGAGGCATCTACGAGCAGTACCTC. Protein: CASSWGVGGIYEQYL.

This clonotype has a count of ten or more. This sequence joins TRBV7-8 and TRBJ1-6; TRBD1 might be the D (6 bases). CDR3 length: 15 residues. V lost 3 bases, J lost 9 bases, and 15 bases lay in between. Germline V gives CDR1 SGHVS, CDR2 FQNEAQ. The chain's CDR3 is CASSFLTGFSSPLHF. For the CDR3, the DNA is TGTGCCAGCAGCTTTTTGACAGGATTCTCTTCACCCCTCCACTTT.

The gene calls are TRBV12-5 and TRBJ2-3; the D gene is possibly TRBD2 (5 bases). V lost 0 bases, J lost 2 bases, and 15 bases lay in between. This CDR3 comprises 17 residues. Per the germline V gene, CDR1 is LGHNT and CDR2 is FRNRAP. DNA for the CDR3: TGTGCTAGTGGTTTGGTAGGAGGCGGTCGGTACACAGATACGCAGTATTTT. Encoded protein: CASGLVGGGRYTDTQYF.

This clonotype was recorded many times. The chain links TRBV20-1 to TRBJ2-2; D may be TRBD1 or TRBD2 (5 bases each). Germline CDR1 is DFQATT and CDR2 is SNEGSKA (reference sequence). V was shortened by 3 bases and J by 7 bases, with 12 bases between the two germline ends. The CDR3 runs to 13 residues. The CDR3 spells CSARSGSNGELFF. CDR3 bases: TGCAGTGCTAGGTCAGGGAGTAACGGGGAGCTGTTTTTT.

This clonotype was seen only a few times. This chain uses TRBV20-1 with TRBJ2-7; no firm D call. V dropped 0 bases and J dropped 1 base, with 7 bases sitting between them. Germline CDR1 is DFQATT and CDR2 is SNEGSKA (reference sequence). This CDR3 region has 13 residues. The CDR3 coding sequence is TGCAGTGCTAGAGACGAAGAGTCCTACGAGCAGTACTTC. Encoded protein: CSARDEESYEQYF.